Sequencing of this TCR beta chain was carried out in a study of OX40 agonist ivuxolimab in advanced cancers. Across the study: Dose-escalation patients suffered from hepatocellular carcinoma, melanoma, renal cell or head and neck cancer.

Looked up from germline, CDR1 is DFQATT and CDR2 is SNEGSKA (reference sequence). The V and J ends lost 5 bases and 6 bases respectively, with 9 bases between them. This CDR3 is 11 amino acids long. Sequencing used immunoSEQ multiplex PCR; TCRdb keeps in-frame clones, though not all of them. The data hold more than 65,000 clones, with more than 75% observed a single time. The sample holds one count of this clone. The chain has TRBV20-1 and TRBJ2-3, with D unresolved. The specimen was CD4+ or CD8+ T cells sorted from blood, collected in a trial of the OX40 agonist ivuxolimab. The clonotype comes from an adult with an advanced solid tumor such as melanoma, head and neck, liver or kidney cancer. Here the CDR3 DNA reads TGCAGTGCTCCGAAAACCGATACGCAGTATTTT. Protein sequence: CSAPKTDTQYF.